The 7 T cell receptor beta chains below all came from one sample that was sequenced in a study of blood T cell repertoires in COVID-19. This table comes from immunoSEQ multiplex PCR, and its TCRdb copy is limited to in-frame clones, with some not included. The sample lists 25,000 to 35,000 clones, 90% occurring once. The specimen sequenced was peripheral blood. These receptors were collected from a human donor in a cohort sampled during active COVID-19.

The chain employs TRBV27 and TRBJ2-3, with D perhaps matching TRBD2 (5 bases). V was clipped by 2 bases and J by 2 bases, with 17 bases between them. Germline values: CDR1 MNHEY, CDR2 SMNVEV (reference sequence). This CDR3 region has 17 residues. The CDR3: CASSLGTLAPSTDTQYF. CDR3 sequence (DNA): TGTGCCAGCAGTTTAGGAACCCTAGCCCCCTCCACAGATACGCAGTATTTT.

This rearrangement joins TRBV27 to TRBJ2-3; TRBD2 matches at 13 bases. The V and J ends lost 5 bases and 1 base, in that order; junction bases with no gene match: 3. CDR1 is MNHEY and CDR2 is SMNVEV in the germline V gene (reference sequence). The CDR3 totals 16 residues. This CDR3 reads CASSPGLAGGTDTQYF. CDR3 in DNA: TGTGCCAGCAGTCCAGGACTAGCGGGAGGCACAGATACGCAGTATTTT.

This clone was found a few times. The CDR3 loop reads CASSPRGLGLIPLHF. In DNA form, the CDR3 reads TGTGCCAGCAGCCCAAGGGGTTTGGGACTGATACCCCTCCACTTT. The rearrangement uses TRBV6-6 and TRBJ1-6; TRBD1 might be the D (5 bases). CDR1 and CDR2 from the germline V gene are MNHNY and SVGAGI (reference sequence). The CDR3 consists of 15 residues. V was cut by 6 bases and J by 12 bases, with 21 bases left in between.

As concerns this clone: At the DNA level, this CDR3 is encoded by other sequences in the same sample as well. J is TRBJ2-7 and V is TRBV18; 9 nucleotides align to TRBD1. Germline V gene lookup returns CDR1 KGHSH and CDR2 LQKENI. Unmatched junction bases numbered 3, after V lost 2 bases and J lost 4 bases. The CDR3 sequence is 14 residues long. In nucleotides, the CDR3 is TGTGCCAGCTCACCAGGGACAGGGAGTTACGAGCAGTACTTC. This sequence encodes CASSPGTGSYEQYF. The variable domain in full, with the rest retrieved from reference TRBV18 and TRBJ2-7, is NAGVMQNPRHLVRRRGQEARLRCSPMKGHSHVYWYRQLPEEGLKFMVYLQKENIIDESGMPKERFSAEFPKEGPSILRIQQVVRGDSAAYFCASSPGTGSYEQYFGPGTRLTVT.

The CDR3 DNA is TGTGCCAGCAGCAAGTCTAGACAGGGAAACTGGAGTGGGCAGCCCCAGCATTTT. As protein: CASSKSRQGNWSGQPQHF. The chain carries TRBV21-1 and TRBJ1-5; TRBD1, the table's D call, was not compared with the DNA. TRBV21-1 is labeled a pseudogene. CDR3 size: 18 residues.

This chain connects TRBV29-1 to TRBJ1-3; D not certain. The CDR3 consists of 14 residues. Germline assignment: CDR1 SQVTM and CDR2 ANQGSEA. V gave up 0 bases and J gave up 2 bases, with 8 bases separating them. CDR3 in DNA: TGCAGCGTTGAAGATGGGAGGGCTGGAAACACCATATATTTT. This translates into CSVEDGRAGNTIYF.

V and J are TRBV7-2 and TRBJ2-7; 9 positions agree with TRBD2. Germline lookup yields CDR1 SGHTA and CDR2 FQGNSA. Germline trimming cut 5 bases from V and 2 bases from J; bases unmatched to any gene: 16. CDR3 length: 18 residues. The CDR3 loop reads CASSPPLGREGVPYEQYF. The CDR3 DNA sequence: TGTGCCAGCAGCCCCCCTCTAGGGCGGGAGGGCGTCCCCTACGAGCAGTACTTC.